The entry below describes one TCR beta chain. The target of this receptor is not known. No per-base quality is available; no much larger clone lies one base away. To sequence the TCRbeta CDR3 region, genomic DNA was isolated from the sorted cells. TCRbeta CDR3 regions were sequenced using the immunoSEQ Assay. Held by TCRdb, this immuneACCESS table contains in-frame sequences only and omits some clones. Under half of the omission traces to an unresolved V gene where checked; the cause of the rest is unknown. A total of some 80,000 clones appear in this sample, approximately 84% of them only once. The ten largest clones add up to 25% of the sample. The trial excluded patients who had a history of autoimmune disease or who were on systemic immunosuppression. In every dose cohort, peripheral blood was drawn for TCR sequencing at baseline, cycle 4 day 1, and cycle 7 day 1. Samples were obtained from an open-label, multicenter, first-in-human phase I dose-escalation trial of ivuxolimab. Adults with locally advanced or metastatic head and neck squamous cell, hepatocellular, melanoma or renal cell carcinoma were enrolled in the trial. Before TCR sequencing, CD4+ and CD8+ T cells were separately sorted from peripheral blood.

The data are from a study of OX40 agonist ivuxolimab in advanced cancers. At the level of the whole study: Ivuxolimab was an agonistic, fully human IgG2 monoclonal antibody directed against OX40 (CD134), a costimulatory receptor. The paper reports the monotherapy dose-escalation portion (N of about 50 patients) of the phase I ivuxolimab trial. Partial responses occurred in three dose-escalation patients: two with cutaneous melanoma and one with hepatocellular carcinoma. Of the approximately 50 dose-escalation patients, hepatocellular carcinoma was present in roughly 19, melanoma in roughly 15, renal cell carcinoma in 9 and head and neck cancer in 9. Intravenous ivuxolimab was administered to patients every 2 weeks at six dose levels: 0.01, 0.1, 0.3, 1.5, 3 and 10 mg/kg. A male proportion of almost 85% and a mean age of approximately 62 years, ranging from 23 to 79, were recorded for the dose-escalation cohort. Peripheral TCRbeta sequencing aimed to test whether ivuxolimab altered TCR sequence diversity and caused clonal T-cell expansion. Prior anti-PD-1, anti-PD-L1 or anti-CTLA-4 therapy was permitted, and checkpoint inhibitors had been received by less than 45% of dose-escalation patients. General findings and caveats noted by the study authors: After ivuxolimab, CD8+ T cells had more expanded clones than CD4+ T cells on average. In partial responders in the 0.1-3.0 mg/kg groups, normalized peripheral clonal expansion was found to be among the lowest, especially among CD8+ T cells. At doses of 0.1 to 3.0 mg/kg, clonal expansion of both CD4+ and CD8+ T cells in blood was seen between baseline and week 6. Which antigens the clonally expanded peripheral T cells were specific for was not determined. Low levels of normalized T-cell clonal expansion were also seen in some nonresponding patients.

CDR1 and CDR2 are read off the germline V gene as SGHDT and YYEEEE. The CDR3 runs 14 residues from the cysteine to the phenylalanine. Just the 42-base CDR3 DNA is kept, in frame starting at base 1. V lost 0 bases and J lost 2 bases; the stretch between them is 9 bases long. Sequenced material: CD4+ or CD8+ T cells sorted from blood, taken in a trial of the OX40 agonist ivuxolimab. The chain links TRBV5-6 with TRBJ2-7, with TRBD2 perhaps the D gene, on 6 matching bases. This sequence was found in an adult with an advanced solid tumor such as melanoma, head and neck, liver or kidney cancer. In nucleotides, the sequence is TGTGCCAGCAGCTTGGCCGGGGGAACCTACGAGCAGTACTTC. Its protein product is CASSLAGGTYEQYF. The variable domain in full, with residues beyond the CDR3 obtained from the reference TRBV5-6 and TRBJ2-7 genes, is DAGVTQSPTHLIKTRGQQVTLRCSPKSGHDTVSWYQQALGQGPQFIFQYYEEEERQRGNFPDRFSGHQFPNYSSELNVNALLLGDSALYLCASSLAGGTYEQYFGPGTRLTVT.